Included here is one T cell receptor beta chain sequence, with context. Its antigen is undetermined. This sample is part of a study of T-cell reconstitution after alpha-beta-depleted transplantation in children. General study findings and limits: It was reported that alpha-beta T cells came from several hundred expanded graft clones (about two months after transplant). Several patients had high TCRbeta diversity at day 60; it came from surviving recipient T cells and thymic progenitors. Newly made T cells mostly supplied T-cell counts and diversity one year after transplant.

CDR3 length: 14 residues. V shed 3 bases and J shed 7 bases, with 13 bases lying between them. Per the germline V gene, CDR1 is ENHRY and CDR2 is SYGVKD. The library targeted TCRbeta and was prepared with unique molecular identifiers. Each CDR3 protein gets one entry after TCRdb re-called the PCR reads with MiXCR. The sample includes approximately 500,000 distinct CDR3 sequences, around 27% of them seen just once. The chain couples TRBV10-3 to TRBJ1-5, with no clear D. The sequence came from a boy under three years old with Wiskott-Aldrich syndrome, due to receive a stem cell transplant. The material was PBMCs, obtained before TCRalphabeta/CD19-depleted stem cell transplant. CDR3 sequence reads: CAISELGSLQPQHF. DNA for the CDR3: TGTGCCATCAGTGAATTAGGCAGTCTACAGCCCCAGCATTTT.